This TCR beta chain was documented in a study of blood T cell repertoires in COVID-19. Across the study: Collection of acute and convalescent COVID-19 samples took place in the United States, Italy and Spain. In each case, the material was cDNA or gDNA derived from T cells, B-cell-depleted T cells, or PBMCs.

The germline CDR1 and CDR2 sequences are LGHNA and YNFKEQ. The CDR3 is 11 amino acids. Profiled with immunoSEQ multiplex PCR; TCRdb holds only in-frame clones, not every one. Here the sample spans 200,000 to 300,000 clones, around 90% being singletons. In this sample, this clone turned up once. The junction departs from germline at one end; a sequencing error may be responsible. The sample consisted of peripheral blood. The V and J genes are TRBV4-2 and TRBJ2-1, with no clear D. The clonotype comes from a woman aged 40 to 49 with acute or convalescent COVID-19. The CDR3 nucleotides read TGTGCCAGCAGCCAAGACCCCCCTTTAGTCTTC. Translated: CASSQDPPLVF.